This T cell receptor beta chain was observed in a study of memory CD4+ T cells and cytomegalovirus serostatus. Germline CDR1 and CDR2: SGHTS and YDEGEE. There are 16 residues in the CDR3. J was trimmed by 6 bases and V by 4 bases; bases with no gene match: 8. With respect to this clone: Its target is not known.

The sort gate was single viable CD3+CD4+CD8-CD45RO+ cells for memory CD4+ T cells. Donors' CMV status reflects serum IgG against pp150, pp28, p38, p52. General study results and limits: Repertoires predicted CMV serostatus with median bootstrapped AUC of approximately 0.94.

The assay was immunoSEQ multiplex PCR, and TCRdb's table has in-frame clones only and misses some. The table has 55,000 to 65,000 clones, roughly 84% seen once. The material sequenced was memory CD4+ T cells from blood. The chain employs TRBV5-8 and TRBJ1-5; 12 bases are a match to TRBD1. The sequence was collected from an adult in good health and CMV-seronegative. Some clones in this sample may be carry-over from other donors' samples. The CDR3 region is CASSRGGQGARQPQHF. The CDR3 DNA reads TGTGCCAGCAGCCGTGGGGGACAGGGGGCCCGTCAGCCCCAGCATTTT.